This T cell receptor (beta chain) derives from a study of cytotoxic CD8 clonotypes in ibrutinib-treated CLL. On the study more broadly: Among responders, about 25 were partial and 2 complete; after median around 68 months, approximately 15 stayed remitted and roughly 12 progressed. Sample averages reached 250,000 to 300,000 productive templates and 94,082 productive rearrangements.

Overall study results and limits: Shared public clonotypes were rare, and on treatment they either got smaller or stayed the same.

For this clone: What it recognizes is unknown.

The V and J ends lost 2 bases and 7 bases, in that order; junction bases with no gene match: 13. Germline V gene lookup returns CDR1 KGHSH and CDR2 LQKENI. The CDR3 contains 18 residues. Here immunoSEQ multiplex PCR was the method, and the copy in TCRdb shows in-frame clones only, minus some. The sample shows about 21,000 clones, over 70% of them seen only once. The clonotype originates from a human donor with chronic lymphocytic leukemia. The V call is TRBV18, the J call TRBJ2-1; 11 bases map to TRBD2. Sample: PBMCs, taken before ibrutinib treatment. CDR3 in DNA: TGTGCCAGCTCACCAAACCTCGGAACTAGCGGGAGTAGAAATGAGCAGTTCTTC. Protein product: CASSPNLGTSGSRNEQFF.